Shown below are 14 T cell receptor beta chains from a single sample sequenced in a study of blood T cells in healthy people across ages. Through a sample-barcoded 5' primer and a J-beta primer mix, a second PCR was run for roughly 7 to 12 cycles. TCRdb re-derived calls from the 5' RACE reads in MiXCR, one entry per CDR3 protein. The sample contains approximately 1,000,000 distinct CDR3 sequences, around two fifths of which appear only once. The sample taken for sequencing was blood. The source of these receptors is a young man in good health.

This chain uses TRBV2 with TRBJ2-1; tentatively, D is TRBD1 (6 bases). Germline CDR1 SNHLY, CDR2 FYNNEI. CDR3 length: 15 amino acids. V lost 7 bases and J lost 7, with 20 bases in between. The CDR3 sequence is CASTSGHTRGNEQFF. For the CDR3, the DNA is TGTGCCAGCACCTCGGGACATACTAGAGGAAATGAGCAGTTCTTC.

Regarding this clonotype: It may be a read error: a sequence one base away is much more abundant. The gene calls are TRBV12-3 or TRBV12-4 and TRBJ1-2; no definite D call. The CDR3 loop spans 13 amino acids. Trimming removed 6 bases from V and 8 bases from J, with 16 bases in between. The CDR3 DNA sequence: TGTGCCAGCAGCTCTTACGGGCTGCTGGGCTACACCTTC. Its translation is CASSSYGLLGYTF.

V usage is TRBV6-2 or TRBV6-3 and J usage is TRBJ2-7; D may be TRBD2 (5 bases). The CDR3 runs 14 residues. V lost 2 bases, J lost 1 base, and 9 bases lay in between. Germline V CDR1 and CDR2: MNHEY, SVGEGT. The CDR3 region has the DNA TGTGCCAGCAGTTACGCGGGTAGGTCCTACGAGCAGTACTTC. Translated, it gives CASSYAGRSYEQYF.

V usage is TRBV6-5 and J usage is TRBJ2-7, with a weak D call TRBD1 (5 bases). The CDR3 loop spans 12 amino acids. Germline CDR1 reads MNHEY; CDR2 reads SVGAGI. V was pared by 5 bases and J by 7 bases, with 12 bases between. CDR3 nucleotides: TGTGCCAGCAGTAGGGGTAACAATGAGCAGTACTTC. It yields the protein CASSRGNNEQYF.

This clonotype occurred a few times. Written as DNA, the CDR3 is TGTGCCAGCAGCGTAGCTCAAGGGCGGGGGGCTCCCAAGAGGTACAATGAGCAGTTCTTC. Residues: CASSVAQGRGAPKRYNEQFF. The gene calls are TRBV9 and TRBJ2-1; 8 bases align to TRBD2. V dropped 0 bases and J dropped 4; count of bases not matched to a gene: 18. The CDR3 consists of 20 residues. The germline CDR1 and CDR2 sequences are SGDLS and YYNGEE.

This clonotype appeared a few times. The chain joins TRBV4-3 to TRBJ2-7; no clear D. The CDR3 is 15 amino acids. The germline V gene has CDR1 LGHNA and CDR2 YSLEER. Deletions cut 1 base from V and 3 bases from J, with 13 bases between. The CDR3 spells CASSQGNQPSYEQYF. CDR3 coding DNA: TGCGCCAGCAGCCAAGGGAATCAGCCGAGCTACGAGCAGTACTTC.

The genes are TRBV28 and TRBJ1-1; no clear D. The CDR3 has 14 residues. In germline, CDR1 is MDHEN, CDR2 SYDVKM. The V and J ends lost 5 bases and 3 bases respectively, with 13 bases between them. CDR3 sequence reads: CASSPWQKYTEAFF. In DNA form, the CDR3 reads TGTGCCAGCAGTCCTTGGCAGAAGTACACTGAAGCTTTCTTT. The whole variable domain, filled in from reference TRBV28 and TRBJ1-1, reads DVKVTQSSRYLVKRTGEKVFLECVQDMDHENMFWYRQDPGLGLRLIYFSYDVKMKEKGDIPEGYSVSREKKERFSLILESASTNQTSMYLCASSPWQKYTEAFFGQGTRLTVV.

In the case of this clonotype: Its ends do not fully match the called genes, so a read error is possible. The gene calls are TRBV7-2 and TRBJ2-1, with 9 nucleotides matching TRBD2. The length of the CDR3 is 14 residues. CDR1 is SGHTA and CDR2 is FQGNSA in the germline V gene. The CDR3 nucleotides read TGTGCCGGCAGCTATAGCGGGGGTACGGATGAGCAGTTCTTC. Translated: CAGSYSGGTDEQFF.

This clonotype turned up a few times. The chain couples TRBV4-2 to TRBJ1-4, with 9 positions matching TRBD1. Germline assignment: CDR1 LGHNA and CDR2 YNFKEQ. Trimming took 0 bases from V and 3 from J; bases not matched to a gene: 11. The length of the CDR3 is 19 residues. Here the CDR3 reads CASSQDGMGQGRANEKLFF. The CDR3 coding sequence is TGTGCCAGCAGCCAAGATGGAATGGGACAGGGTAGGGCTAATGAAAAACTGTTTTTT.

This rearrangement joins TRBV4-2 to TRBJ2-3; TRBD2 matches at 10 bases. The germline V gene encodes CDR1 LGHNA and CDR2 YNFKEQ. With 1 base clipped from V and 5 bases from J, the junction kept 3 bases outside the gene matches. The CDR3 has 15 residues. CDR3 sequence reads: CASSQGLAGRDTQYF. The CDR3 coding sequence is TGTGCCAGCAGCCAAGGACTAGCGGGCCGAGATACGCAGTATTTT.

This clonotype was counted only a few times. J is TRBJ2-7 and V is TRBV4-1; D gene ambiguous. The germline gives CDR1 MGHRA, CDR2 YSYEKL. V lost 1 base and J 2 bases, leaving 15 bases between the germline ends. CDR3 length equals 16 residues. Here the CDR3 reads CASSQVVSHHPYEQYF. In DNA form, the CDR3 reads TGCGCCAGCAGCCAAGTAGTCAGTCACCACCCCTACGAGCAGTACTTC.

Ten or more counts support this clonotype. J is TRBJ2-3 and V is TRBV11-2, with unresolved D. This CDR3 region has 14 residues. V shed 5 bases and J shed 5 bases, with 14 bases lying between them. Per the germline V gene, CDR1 is SGHAT and CDR2 is FQNNGV. The CDR3 DNA is TGTGCCAGCAGCCCGGACCAAGTTGGAGATACGCAGTATTTT. Its protein product is CASSPDQVGDTQYF.

In this sample, this clonotype turned up a few times. The chain combines TRBV6-2 or TRBV6-3 with TRBJ1-2; 8 bases agree with TRBD1. The germline V gene has CDR1 MNHEY and CDR2 SVGEGT. The CDR3 covers 13 residues. The trim removed 6 bases at V and 6 bases at J, leaving 6 bases unmatched. This CDR3 reads CASSRGTGHGYTF. CDR3 in DNA: TGTGCCAGCAGCCGAGGGACAGGTCATGGCTACACCTTC.

In nucleotides, the CDR3 is TGTGCCAGCAGTACCCAACGGACAGGGCTGGGGCTCACTGAAGCTTTCTTT. Residues: CASSTQRTGLGLTEAFF. The V gene is TRBV25-1, the J gene TRBJ1-1, with 8 bases aligning to TRBD1. Germline V gene lookup returns CDR1 MGHDK and CDR2 SYGVNS. The CDR3 is 17 amino acids. V dropped 5 bases and J dropped 4; count of bases not matched to a gene: 15.